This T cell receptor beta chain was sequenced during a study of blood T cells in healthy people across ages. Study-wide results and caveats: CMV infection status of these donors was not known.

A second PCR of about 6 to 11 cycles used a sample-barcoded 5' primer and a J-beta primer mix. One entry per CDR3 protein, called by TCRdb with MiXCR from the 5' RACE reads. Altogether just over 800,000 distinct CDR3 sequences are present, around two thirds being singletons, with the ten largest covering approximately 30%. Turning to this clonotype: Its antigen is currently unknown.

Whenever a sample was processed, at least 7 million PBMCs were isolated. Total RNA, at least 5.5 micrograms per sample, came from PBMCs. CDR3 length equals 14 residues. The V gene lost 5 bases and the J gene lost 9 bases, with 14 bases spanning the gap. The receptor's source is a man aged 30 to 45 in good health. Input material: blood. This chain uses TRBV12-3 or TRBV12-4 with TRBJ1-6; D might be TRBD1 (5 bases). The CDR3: CASSTRDPLSPLHF. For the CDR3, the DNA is TGTGCCAGCAGTACTCGGGACCCCCTTTCACCCCTCCACTTT.